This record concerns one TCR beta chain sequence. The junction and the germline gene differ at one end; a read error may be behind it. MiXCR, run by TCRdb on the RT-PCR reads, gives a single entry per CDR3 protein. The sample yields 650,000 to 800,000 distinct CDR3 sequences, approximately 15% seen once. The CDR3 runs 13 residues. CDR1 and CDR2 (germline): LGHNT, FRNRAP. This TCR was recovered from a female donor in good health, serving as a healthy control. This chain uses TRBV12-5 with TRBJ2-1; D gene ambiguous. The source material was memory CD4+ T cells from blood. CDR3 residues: CASSLILYDEQFF. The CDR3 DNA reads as TGCGCTAGTAGCTTGATCCTCTACGATGAGCAGTTCTTC.